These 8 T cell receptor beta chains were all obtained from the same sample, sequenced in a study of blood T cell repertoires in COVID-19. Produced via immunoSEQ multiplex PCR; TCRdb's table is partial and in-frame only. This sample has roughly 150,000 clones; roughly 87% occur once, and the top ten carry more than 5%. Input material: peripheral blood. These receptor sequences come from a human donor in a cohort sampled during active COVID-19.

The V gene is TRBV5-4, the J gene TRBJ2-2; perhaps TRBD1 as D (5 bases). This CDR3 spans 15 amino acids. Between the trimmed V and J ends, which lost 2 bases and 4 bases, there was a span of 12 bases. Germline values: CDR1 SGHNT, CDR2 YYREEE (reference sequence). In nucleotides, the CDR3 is TGTGCCAGCAGCTTACTTAGGGGATCCACCGGGGAGCTGTTTTTT. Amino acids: CASSLLRGSTGELFF.

The CDR3 nucleotides read TGTGCCAGCAGCCGTAGGGGCGCGGGGGACACAGATACGCAGTATTTT. The encoded protein is CASSRRGAGDTDTQYF. The chain has TRBV9 and TRBJ2-3; 7 bases agree with TRBD2. CDR1 SGDLS and CDR2 YYNGEE come from the germline V gene. This CDR3 has 16 residues. V lost 4 bases and J lost 2; bases outside the gene matches: 10.

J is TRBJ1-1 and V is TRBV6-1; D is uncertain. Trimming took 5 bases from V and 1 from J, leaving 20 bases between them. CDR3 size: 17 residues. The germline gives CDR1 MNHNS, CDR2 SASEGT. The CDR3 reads CASSKGRLASGNTEAFF. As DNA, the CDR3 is TGTGCCAGCAGTAAAGGGAGGTTAGCCAGCGGGAACACTGAAGCTTTCTTT.

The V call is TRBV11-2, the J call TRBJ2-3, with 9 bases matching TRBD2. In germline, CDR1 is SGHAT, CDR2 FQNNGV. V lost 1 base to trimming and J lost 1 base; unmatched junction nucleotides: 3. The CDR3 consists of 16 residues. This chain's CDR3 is CASSLAERGGTDTQYF. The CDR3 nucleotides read TGTGCCAGCAGCTTAGCGGAGCGGGGGGGCACAGATACGCAGTATTTT. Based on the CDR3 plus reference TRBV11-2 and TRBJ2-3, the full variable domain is EAGVAQSPRYKIIEKRQSVAFWCNPISGHATLYWYQQILGQGPKLLIQFQNNGVVDDSQLPKDRFSAERLKGVDSTLKIQPAKLEDSAVYLCASSLAERGGTDTQYFGPGTRLTVL.

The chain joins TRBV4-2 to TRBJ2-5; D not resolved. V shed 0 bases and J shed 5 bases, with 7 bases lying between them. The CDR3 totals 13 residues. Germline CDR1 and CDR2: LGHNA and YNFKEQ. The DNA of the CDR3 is TGTGCCAGCAGCCAAGATCGGTGGGAGACCCAGTACTTC. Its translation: CASSQDRWETQYF.

CDR3 loop: CASSLEGTSGNDEQYF. The CDR3 DNA reads as TGTGCCAGCAGCTTAGAGGGGACTAGCGGGAACGACGAGCAGTACTTC. V usage is TRBV11-3 and J usage is TRBJ2-7; 13 nucleotides line up with TRBD2. Germline V gene sequence: CDR1 SGHNT, CDR2 YENEEA. V trimming: 0 bases; J trimming: 5 bases; junction bases outside the gene matches: 4. The CDR3 is made up of 16 amino acids.

DNA for the CDR3: TGTGCCAGCAGTTTTCAGGGGGGAGGTCAGCCCCAGCATTTT. It yields the protein CASSFQGGGQPQHF. V and J are TRBV28 and TRBJ1-5, with TRBD1 matching 7 bases. The length of the CDR3 is 14 residues. The V segment lost 3 bases and the J segment 6 bases; nucleotides outside the gene matches: 5. CDR1 is MDHEN and CDR2 is SYDVKM in the germline V gene. The full variable domain, completed using reference TRBV28 and TRBJ1-5, is DVKVTQSSRYLVKRTGEKVFLECVQDMDHENMFWYRQDPGLGLRLIYFSYDVKMKEKGDIPEGYSVSREKKERFSLILESASTNQTSMYLCASSFQGGGQPQHFGDGTRLSIL.

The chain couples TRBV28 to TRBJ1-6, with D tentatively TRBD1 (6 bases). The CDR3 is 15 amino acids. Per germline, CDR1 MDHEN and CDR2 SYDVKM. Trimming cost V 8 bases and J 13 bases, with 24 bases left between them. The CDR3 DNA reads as TGTGCCAGCTCAGCGGGGGCCCTGACGCCGCGCCCCCTCCACTTT. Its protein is CASSAGALTPRPLHF.